Listed below are T cell receptor beta chains from one sample, sequenced in a study of STAT3 mutations in large granular lymphocyte leukemia. TCRdb's copy holds only in-frame clones and misses some; the assay was immunoSEQ multiplex PCR. Among some 13,000 clones listed, 80% to 90% were seen once. What was sequenced was PBMCs. These receptors were obtained from a human donor with T large granular lymphocyte leukemia. Some clones in this sample may be carry-over from other donors' samples. Each CDR3 is given with its conserved first and last residue. Fields, in order: J gene, V gene, CDR3 protein.

J: TRBJ1-5; V: TRBV6-1; CDR3: CASRQSNQPQHF
J: TRBJ1-1; V: TRBV7-2; CDR3: CASSPGPDTEAFF
J: TRBJ2-3; V: TRBV15; CDR3: CATRGSGLKDTQYF
J: TRBJ2-5; V: TRBV5-6; CDR3: CASSGGRGRETQYF
J: TRBJ1-2; V: TRBV28; CDR3: CASSPQGLLYGYTF
J: TRBJ1-2; V: TRBV5-4; CDR3: CASSLRLTQIPTIGYTF
J: TRBJ1-5; V: TRBV2; CDR3: CASKLGQLNQPQHF
J: TRBJ1-6; V: TRBV28; CDR3: CASSPWTGQAAPLHF
J: TRBJ2-7; V: TRBV19; CDR3: CASSNYRGGEQYF
J: TRBJ1-4; V: TRBV6-6; CDR3: CASSQGAEKLFF
J: TRBJ1-6; V: TRBV27; CDR3: CASQTWTSRDSPLHF
J: TRBJ1-1; V: TRBV5-1; CDR3: CASSFGTGNTEAFF
J: TRBJ2-6; V: TRBV19; CDR3: CATKDLSGANVLTF
J: TRBJ1-1; V: TRBV11-2; CDR3: CASSPERNTEAFF
J: TRBJ1-3; V: TRBV19; CDR3: CASGTYSGNTIYF
J: TRBJ1-4; V: TRBV7-9; CDR3: CASSRIRDLAQEKLFF
J: TRBJ2-3; V: TRBV6-1; CDR3: CATWDSTDTQYF
J: TRBJ2-7; V: TRBV7-9; CDR3: CATAGDTYEQYF
J: TRBJ2-7; V: TRBV29-1; CDR3: CSVTRQGSFYEQYF
J: TRBJ1-1; V: TRBV5-6; CDR3: CASSSGAGRRDTEAFF
J: TRBJ1-2; V: TRBV7-2; CDR3: CASSVTGTGDYGYTF
J: TRBJ2-7; V: TRBV7-2; CDR3: CASSLDSLSYEQYF
J: TRBJ1-4; V: TRBV7-2; CDR3: CASSAGAANEKLFF
J: TRBJ2-4; V: TRBV5-4; CDR3: CASSSRDTKNIQYF
J: TRBJ1-2; V: TRBV14; CDR3: CASSPLDRGKGYTF